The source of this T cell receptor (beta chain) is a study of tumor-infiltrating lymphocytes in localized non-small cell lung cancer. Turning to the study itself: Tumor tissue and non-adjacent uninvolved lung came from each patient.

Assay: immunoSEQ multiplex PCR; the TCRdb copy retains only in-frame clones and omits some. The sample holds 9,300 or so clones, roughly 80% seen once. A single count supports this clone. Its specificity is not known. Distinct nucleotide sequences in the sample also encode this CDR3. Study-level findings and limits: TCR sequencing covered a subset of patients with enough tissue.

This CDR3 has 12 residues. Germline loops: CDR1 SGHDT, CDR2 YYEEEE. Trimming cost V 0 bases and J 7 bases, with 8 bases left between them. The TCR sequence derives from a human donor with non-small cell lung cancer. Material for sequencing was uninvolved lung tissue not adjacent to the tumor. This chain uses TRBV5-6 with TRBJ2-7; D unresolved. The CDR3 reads CASSLGGREQYF. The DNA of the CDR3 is TGTGCCAGCAGCTTGGGGGGTAGGGAGCAGTACTTC.